The clone carrying this T cell receptor delta chain was seen only a few times. A far larger clone is one nucleotide away, so this likely arose from a read error. This same CDR3 is encoded by further DNA sequences in the sample. The entry originates in a study of γδ T cells in repeated Plasmodium falciparum infection. TCRdb re-called the multiplex PCR reads through CATT. The data contain 93,000 or so delta-chain clones, 0.9% to 1% of them singletons. Bulk repertoires came from Vgamma9/Vdelta2+ or Vdelta2-negative gammadelta T cells flow-sorted from PBMC. Germline loops: CDR1 TSWWSYY, CDR2 QGS. The CDR3 has 13 amino acids.

Sample: gamma-delta T cells from blood. The chain uses TRDV1 and TRDJ1; 7 bases map to TRDD3. This sequence was found in a pool of human donors (malaria-infected and uninfected, not separated). CDR3 residues: CALGVGGGHKLIF. The CDR3 DNA is TGTGCTCTTGGTGTAGGTGGGGGACATAAGCTCATCTTT.